This TCR beta chain is from a study of blood T cell repertoires in COVID-19. Overall study context: Sources were T cells, B-cell-depleted T cells, or PBMCs; the material itself was cDNA or gDNA.

Using immunoSEQ multiplex PCR, the repertoire was profiled, and TCRdb retains in-frame clones only, with some absent. Here the sample spans about 230,000 clones, 85% to 90% being singletons. The CDR3 is 14 residues long. The junction had 6 bases not matched to a gene; V was cut back by 4 bases and J by 6 bases. Germline V gene sequence: CDR1 KGHSH, CDR2 LQKENI. This rearrangement joins TRBV18 to TRBJ1-2; 9 bases agree with TRBD1. The sample consisted of peripheral blood. The origin of this receptor is a man aged 50 to 59 with COVID-19, enrolled during active disease. CDR3 nucleotides: TGTGCCAGCTCACTGCGGGACAGGGATGATGGCTACACCTTC. This codes for CASSLRDRDDGYTF.